This TCR beta chain was profiled in a study of shared clonotypes between healthy human individuals. Germline V gene sequence: CDR1 SEHNR, CDR2 FQNEAQ (reference sequence). V lost 5 bases, J lost 17 bases, and 9 bases stayed unmatched. The CDR3 has 12 amino acids. Produced via immunoSEQ multiplex PCR; TCRdb's table is partial and in-frame only. This sample has some 2 million clones, with about 95% found just once. Naive CD8 cells were CD45RO-negative, positively selected for CCR7, excluding terminally differentiated effector memory CD45RA+ cells. This chain connects TRBV7-9 to TRBJ1-4; 9 nucleotides line up with TRBD1. This TCR came from a man aged 18 to 29 in good health. Sequencing used naive CD8+ T cells sorted from blood. CDR3 bases: TGTGCCAGCAGCCATGGACAGGGGCTGGCTTTTTTT. Amino acid sequence: CASSHGQGLAFF. The full variable domain, in which reference TRBV7-9 and TRBJ1-4 provide the parts outside the CDR3, is DTGVSQNPRHKITKRGQNVTFRCDPISEHNRLYWYRQTLGQGPEFLTYFQNEAQLEKSRLLSDRFSAERPKGSFSTLEIQRTEQGDSAMYLCASSHGQGLAFFGSGTQLSVL.